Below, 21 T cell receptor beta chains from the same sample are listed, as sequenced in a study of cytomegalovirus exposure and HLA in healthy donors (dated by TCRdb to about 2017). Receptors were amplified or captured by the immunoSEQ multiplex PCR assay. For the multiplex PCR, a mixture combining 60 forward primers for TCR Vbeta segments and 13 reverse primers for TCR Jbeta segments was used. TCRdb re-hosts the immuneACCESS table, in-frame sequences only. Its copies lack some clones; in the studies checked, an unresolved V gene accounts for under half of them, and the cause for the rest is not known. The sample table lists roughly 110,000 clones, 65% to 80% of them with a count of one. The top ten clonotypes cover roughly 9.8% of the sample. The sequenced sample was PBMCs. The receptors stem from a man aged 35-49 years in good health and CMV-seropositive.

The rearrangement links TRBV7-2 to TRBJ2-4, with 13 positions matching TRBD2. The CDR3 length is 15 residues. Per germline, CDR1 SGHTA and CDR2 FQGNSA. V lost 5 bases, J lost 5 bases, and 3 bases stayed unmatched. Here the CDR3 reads CASSRTSGGENIQYF. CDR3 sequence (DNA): TGTGCCAGCAGCCGGACTAGCGGGGGTGAAAACATTCAGTACTTC.

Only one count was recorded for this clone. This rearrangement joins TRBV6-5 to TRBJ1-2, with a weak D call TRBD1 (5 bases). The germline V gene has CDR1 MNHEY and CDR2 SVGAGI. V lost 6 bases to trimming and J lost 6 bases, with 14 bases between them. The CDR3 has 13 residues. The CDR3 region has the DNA TGTGCCAGCAGGCGGGACCGAGGCAATGGCTACACCTTC. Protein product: CASRRDRGNGYTF.

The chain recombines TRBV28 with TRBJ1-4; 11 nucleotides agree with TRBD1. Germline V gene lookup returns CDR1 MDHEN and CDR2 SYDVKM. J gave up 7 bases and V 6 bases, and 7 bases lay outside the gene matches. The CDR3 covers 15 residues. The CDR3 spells CASRQAGTGGEKLFF. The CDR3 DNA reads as TGTGCCAGCAGGCAGGCCGGGACAGGGGGTGAAAAACTGTTTTTT. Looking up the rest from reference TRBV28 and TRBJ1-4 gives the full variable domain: DVKVTQSSRYLVKRTGEKVFLECVQDMDHENMFWYRQDPGLGLRLIYFSYDVKMKEKGDIPEGYSVSREKKERFSLILESASTNQTSMYLCASRQAGTGGEKLFFGSGTQLSVL.

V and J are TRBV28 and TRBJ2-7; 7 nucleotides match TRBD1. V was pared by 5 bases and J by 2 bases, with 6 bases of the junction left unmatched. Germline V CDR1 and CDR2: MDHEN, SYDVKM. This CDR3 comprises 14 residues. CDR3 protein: CASSQRTGAYEQYF. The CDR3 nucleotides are TGTGCCAGCAGTCAAAGGACAGGAGCCTACGAGCAGTACTTC.

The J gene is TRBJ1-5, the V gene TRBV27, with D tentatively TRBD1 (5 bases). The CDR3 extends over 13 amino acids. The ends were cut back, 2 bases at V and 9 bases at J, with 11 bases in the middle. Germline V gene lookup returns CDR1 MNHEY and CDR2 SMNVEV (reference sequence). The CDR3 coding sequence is TGTGCCAGCAGTTTAATGGGGAGGGGGCCCCAGCATTTT. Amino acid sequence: CASSLMGRGPQHF.

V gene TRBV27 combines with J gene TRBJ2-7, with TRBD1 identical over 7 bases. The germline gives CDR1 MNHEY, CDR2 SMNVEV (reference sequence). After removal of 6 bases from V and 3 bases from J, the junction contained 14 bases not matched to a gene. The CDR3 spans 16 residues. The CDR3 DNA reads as TGTGCCAGCAGACAAAACCGGGACAGTTTCCACTACGAGCAGTACTTC. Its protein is CASRQNRDSFHYEQYF.

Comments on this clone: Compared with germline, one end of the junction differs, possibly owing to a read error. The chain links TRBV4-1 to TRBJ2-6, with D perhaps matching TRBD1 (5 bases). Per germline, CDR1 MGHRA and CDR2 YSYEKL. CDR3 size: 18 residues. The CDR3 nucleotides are TGCGCCAGCAGCCAAGAAGGGAACTTCTTCTCTGGGGCCAACGGCCTGACTTTC. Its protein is CASSQEGNFFSGANGLTF.

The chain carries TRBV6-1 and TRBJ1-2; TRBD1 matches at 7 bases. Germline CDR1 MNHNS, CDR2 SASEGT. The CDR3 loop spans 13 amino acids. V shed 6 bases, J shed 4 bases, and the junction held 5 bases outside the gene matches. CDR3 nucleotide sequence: TGTGCCAGCAGGGTCCGACAGGGCTATGGCTACACCTTC. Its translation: CASRVRQGYGYTF.

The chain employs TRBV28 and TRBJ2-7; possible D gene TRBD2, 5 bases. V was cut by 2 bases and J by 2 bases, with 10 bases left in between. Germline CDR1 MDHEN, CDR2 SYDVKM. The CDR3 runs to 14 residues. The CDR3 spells CASSLNFGTYEQYF. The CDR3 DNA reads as TGTGCCAGCAGTTTAAACTTCGGGACCTACGAGCAGTACTTC.

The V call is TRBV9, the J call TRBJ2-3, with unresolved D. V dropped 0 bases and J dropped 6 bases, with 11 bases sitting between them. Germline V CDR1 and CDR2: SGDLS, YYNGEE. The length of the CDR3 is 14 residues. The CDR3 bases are TGTGCCAGCAGCGTAGGGCTGCCGGGTGATACGCAGTATTTT. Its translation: CASSVGLPGDTQYF.

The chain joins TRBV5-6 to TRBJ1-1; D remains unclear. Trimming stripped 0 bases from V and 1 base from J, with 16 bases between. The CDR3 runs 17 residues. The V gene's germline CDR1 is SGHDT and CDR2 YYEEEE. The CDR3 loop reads CASSLGPEESGNTEAFF. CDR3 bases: TGTGCCAGCAGCTTGGGGCCTGAAGAATCAGGGAACACTGAAGCTTTCTTT.

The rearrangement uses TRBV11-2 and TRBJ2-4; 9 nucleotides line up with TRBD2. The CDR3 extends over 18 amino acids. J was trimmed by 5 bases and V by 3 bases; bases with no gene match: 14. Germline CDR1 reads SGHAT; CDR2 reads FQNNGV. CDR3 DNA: TGTGCCAGCAGCTTCGGGGCGGGGGGGCGGGGGAACGAAAACATTCAGTACTTC. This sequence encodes CASSFGAGGRGNENIQYF.

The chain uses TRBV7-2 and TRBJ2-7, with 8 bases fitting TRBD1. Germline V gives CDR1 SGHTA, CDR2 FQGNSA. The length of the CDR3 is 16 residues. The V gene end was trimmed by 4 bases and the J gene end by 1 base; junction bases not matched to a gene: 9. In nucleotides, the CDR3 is TGTGCCAGCAGCTCGCTGGCCAGGGGGCTGTCCTACGAGCAGTACTTC. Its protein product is CASSSLARGLSYEQYF.

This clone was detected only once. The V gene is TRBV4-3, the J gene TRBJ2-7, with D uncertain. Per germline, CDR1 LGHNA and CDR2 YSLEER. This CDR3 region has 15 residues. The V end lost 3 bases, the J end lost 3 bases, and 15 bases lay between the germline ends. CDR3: CASSHEAVGYYEQYF. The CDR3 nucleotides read TGCGCCAGCAGCCACGAGGCCGTGGGTTACTACGAGCAGTACTTC.

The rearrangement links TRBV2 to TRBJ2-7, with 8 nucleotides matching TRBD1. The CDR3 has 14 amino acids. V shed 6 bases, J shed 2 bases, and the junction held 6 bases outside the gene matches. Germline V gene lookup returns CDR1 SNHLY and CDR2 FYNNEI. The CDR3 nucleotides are TGTGCCAGCAGGAGGACAGGGACCCCCTACGAGCAGTACTTC. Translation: CASRRTGTPYEQYF.

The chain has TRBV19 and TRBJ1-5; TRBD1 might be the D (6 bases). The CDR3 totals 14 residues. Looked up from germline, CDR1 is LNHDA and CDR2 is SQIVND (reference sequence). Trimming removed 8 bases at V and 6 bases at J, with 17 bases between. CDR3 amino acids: CASGGRGEVQPQHF. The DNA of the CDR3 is TGTGCCAGTGGTGGCAGGGGAGAGGTTCAGCCCCAGCATTTT.

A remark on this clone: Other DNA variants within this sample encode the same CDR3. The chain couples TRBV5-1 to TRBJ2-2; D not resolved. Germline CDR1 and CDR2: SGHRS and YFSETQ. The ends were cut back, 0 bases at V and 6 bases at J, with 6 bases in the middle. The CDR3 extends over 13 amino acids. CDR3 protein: CASSLGQSGELFF. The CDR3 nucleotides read TGCGCCAGCAGCTTGGGCCAGTCCGGGGAGCTGTTTTTT.

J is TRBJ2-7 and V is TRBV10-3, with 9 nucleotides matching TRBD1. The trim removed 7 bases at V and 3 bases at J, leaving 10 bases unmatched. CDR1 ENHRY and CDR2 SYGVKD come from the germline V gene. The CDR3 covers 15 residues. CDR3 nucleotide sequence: TGTGCCATCACCCAGGGACAGGGAGGTTACTACGAGCAGTACTTC. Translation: CAITQGQGGYYEQYF.

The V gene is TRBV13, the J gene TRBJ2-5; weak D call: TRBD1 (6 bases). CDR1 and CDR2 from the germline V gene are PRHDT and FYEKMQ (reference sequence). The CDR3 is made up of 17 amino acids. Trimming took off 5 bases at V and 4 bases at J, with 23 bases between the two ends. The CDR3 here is CASSPPHDRPRGETQYF. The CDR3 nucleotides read TGTGCCAGCAGCCCCCCCCACGACAGGCCCAGGGGAGAGACCCAGTACTTC.

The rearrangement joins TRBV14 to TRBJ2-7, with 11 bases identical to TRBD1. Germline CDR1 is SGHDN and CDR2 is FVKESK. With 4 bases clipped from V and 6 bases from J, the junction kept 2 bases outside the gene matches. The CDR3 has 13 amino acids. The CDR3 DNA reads TGTGCCAGCAGCCCTGGGACAGGGGGCGAGCAGTACTTC. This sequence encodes CASSPGTGGEQYF. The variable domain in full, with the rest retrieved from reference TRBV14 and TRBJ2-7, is EAGVTQFPSHSVIEKGQTVTLRCDPISGHDNLYWYRRVMGKEIKFLLHFVKESKQDESGMPNNRFLAERTGGTYSTLKVQPAELEDSGVYFCASSPGTGGEQYFGPGTRLTVT.

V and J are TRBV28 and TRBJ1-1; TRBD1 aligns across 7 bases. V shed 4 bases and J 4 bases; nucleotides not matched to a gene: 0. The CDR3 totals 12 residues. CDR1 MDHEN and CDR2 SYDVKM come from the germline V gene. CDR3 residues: CASSSGGTEAFF. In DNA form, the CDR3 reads TGTGCCAGCAGTTCAGGGGGCACTGAAGCTTTCTTT. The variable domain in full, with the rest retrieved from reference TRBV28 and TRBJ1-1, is DVKVTQSSRYLVKRTGEKVFLECVQDMDHENMFWYRQDPGLGLRLIYFSYDVKMKEKGDIPEGYSVSREKKERFSLILESASTNQTSMYLCASSSGGTEAFFGQGTRLTVV.